The 15 T cell receptor beta chains below come from one sample, sequenced in a study of blood T cells in healthy people across ages. Using a J-beta primer mix together with a sample-barcoded 5' primer, a second PCR was run for about 7 to 12 cycles. A single record per CDR3 protein comes from TCRdb applying MiXCR to the 5' RACE reads. The sample lists 800,000 or so distinct CDR3 sequences; about 47% were seen once. Sequenced: blood. Receptors originate from a man older than 75 in good health.

This clonotype has only one observation. A much larger clone sits a single nucleotide away, making a read error possible. This chain links TRBV4-3 with TRBJ1-5; a weak D match, TRBD1 (5 bases). V was cut by 1 base and J by 15 bases, with 19 bases left in between. This CDR3 spans 14 amino acids. Germline V gene sequence: CDR1 LGHNA, CDR2 YSLEER. In DNA form, the CDR3 reads TGCGCCAGCAGCCAAGGTTTAGGGACGGCTTCCCTGCATTTT. Its protein is CASSQGLGTASLHF.

This clonotype was found once. The chain couples TRBV18 to TRBJ2-3; D not certain. The CDR3 is made up of 13 amino acids. V was pared by 2 bases and J by 6 bases, with 9 bases between. CDR1 is KGHSH, CDR2 LQKENI, per germline. The CDR3 here is CASSPEQRDTQYF. In nucleotides, the CDR3 is TGTGCCAGCTCACCAGAACAGCGTGATACGCAGTATTTT.

Notes on this clonotype: An end of the junction differs from the germline gene, which may be a read error. This chain uses TRBV15 with TRBJ2-3; 12 bases are shared with TRBD2. The length of the CDR3 is 21 residues. Germline assignment: CDR1 LNHNV and CDR2 YYDKDF (reference sequence). The DNA for the CDR3 is TGTGCCGCCAGCAGAGACCCACTAGCGGGAGGTACCATAGATGGCACAGATACGCAGTATTTT. Its translation: CAASRDPLAGGTIDGTDTQYF. The variable domain in full, completed from reference TRBV15 and TRBJ2-3, reads DAMVIQNPRYQVTQFGKPVTLSCSQTLNHNVMYWYQQKSSQAPKLLFHYYDKDFNNEADTPDNFQSRRPNTSFCFLDIRSPGLGDTAMYLCAASRDPLAGGTIDGTDTQYFGPGTRLTVL.

The chain recombines TRBV24-1 with TRBJ2-1; 9 bases line up with TRBD2. The V segment lost 3 bases and the J segment 9 bases; nucleotides outside the gene matches: 8. The germline CDR1 and CDR2 sequences are KGHDR and SFDVKD. The CDR3 sequence is 15 residues long. The CDR3 here is CATSDEGGRAREQFF. The CDR3 bases are TGTGCCACCAGTGATGAGGGCGGGAGGGCCCGTGAGCAGTTCTTC.

This clonotype appeared a single time. The chain combines TRBV27 with TRBJ1-4, with no clear D. Germline V gene sequence: CDR1 MNHEY, CDR2 SMNVEV (reference sequence). V lost 6 bases and J lost 12, with 11 bases in between. The CDR3 has 11 residues. In DNA form, the CDR3 reads TGTGCCAGCAGAAACAAGGGAGAACTGTTTTTT. This translates into CASRNKGELFF.

The chain combines TRBV20-1 with TRBJ2-1; D not certain. Germline CDR1 reads DFQATT; CDR2 reads SNEGSKA (reference sequence). This CDR3 spans 15 amino acids. V was pared by 6 bases and J by 0 bases, with 15 bases between. CDR3 amino acids: CSADLDVGSYNEQFF. The CDR3 DNA reads TGCAGTGCAGATCTAGACGTCGGCTCCTACAATGAGCAGTTCTTC.

This clonotype showed up just once. The chain joins TRBV7-8 to TRBJ2-7, with 12 bases identical to TRBD1. CDR1 and CDR2 (germline): SGHVS, FQNEAQ. This CDR3 contains 13 residues. Germline trimming cut 7 bases from V and 5 bases from J; bases unmatched to any gene: 3. This CDR3 reads CASIGTGGNEQYF. Written as DNA, the CDR3 is TGTGCCAGCATCGGGACAGGGGGCAACGAGCAGTACTTC.

The chain carries TRBV20-1 and TRBJ2-3, with D unresolved. The germline V gene has CDR1 DFQATT and CDR2 SNEGSKA (reference sequence). This CDR3 has 14 amino acids. V gave up 6 bases and J gave up 1 base, with 14 bases separating them. The CDR3 protein is CSAVVPLGTDTQYF. Written as DNA, the CDR3 is TGCAGTGCCGTAGTCCCCCTCGGCACAGATACGCAGTATTTT.

The CDR3: CASKSDRVNEKLFF. CDR3 in DNA: TGTGCCAGCAAAAGCGACAGGGTTAATGAAAAACTGTTTTTT. The chain uses TRBV27 and TRBJ1-4; 7 bases match TRBD1. The CDR3 contains 14 residues. The ends lost 7 bases at V and 4 bases at J; junction bases unmatched: 6. From germline, CDR1 is MNHEY and CDR2 SMNVEV (reference sequence).

This clonotype showed up just a few times. The chain combines TRBV7-2 with TRBJ1-2, with D possibly matching TRBD1 (5 bases). Trimming cost V 1 base and J 8 bases, with 17 bases left between them. The CDR3 has 15 residues. Germline V gives CDR1 SGHTA, CDR2 FQGNSA. The CDR3 protein is CASSLEVQALRGYTF. The CDR3 bases are TGTGCCAGCAGCTTAGAAGTACAGGCATTGAGAGGCTACACCTTC.

This clonotype was seen only a few times. V usage is TRBV5-1 and J usage is TRBJ2-5; 9 bases map to TRBD1. The CDR3 spans 16 residues. The germline gives CDR1 SGHRS, CDR2 YFSETQ. V shed 2 bases, J shed 2 bases, and the junction held 7 bases outside the gene matches. The CDR3, as DNA: TGCGCCAGCAGCTTCCCTCCGACAGGGGGACAAGAGACCCAGTACTTC. Its protein product is CASSFPPTGGQETQYF.

Only a few counts were recorded for this clonotype. The V and J genes are TRBV11-1 and TRBJ2-1; D uncertain. Germline V gene lookup returns CDR1 SGHAT and CDR2 FQDESV (reference sequence). This CDR3 region has 16 residues. Trimming stripped 0 bases from V and 7 bases from J, with 16 bases between. The CDR3 here is CASSLARPRVSNEQFF. The CDR3 bases are TGTGCCAGCAGCTTAGCGCGACCAAGGGTTTCGAATGAGCAGTTCTTC.

The rearrangement uses TRBV20-1 and TRBJ2-7, with D possibly TRBD1 on 5 matching bases. CDR1 is DFQATT, CDR2 SNEGSKA, per germline (reference sequence). The V gene lost 2 bases and the J gene lost 10 bases, with 12 bases spanning the gap. This CDR3 is 11 amino acids long. CDR3 sequence (DNA): TGCAGTGCTAGAATTCAGGGCCATCAGTACTTC. It codes for CSARIQGHQYF.

This clonotype was detected many times. This chain connects TRBV10-3 to TRBJ2-1; 11 bases map to TRBD2. The CDR3 contains 15 residues. Trimming took 0 bases from V and 6 from J; bases not matched to a gene: 1. Germline V gene lookup returns CDR1 ENHRY and CDR2 SYGVKD. CDR3 in amino acids: CAISESTSGANEQFF. CDR3 DNA sequence: TGTGCCATCAGTGAGTCGACTAGCGGGGCCAATGAGCAGTTCTTC.

V usage is TRBV10-3 and J usage is TRBJ2-6; D gene uncertain. The germline gives CDR1 ENHRY, CDR2 SYGVKD. Trimming took 6 bases from V and 0 from J, leaving 6 bases between them. CDR3 size: 14 residues. CDR3 nucleotides: TGTGCCATCAGCGCCTACTCTGGGGCCAACGTCCTGACTTTC. This translates into CAISAYSGANVLTF.